The subject of this entry is one TCR beta chain. Its antigen remains unidentified. The sample originates from a study of cytomegalovirus exposure and HLA in healthy donors. Study at large: The 100 to 150 validation repertoires matched the roughly 630 first-cohort repertoires in platform, a later analysis reported.

Study results and caveats: It was reported that the classifier diagnosed cytomegalovirus status with high specificity and sensitivity in both the original and validation cohorts. There were some public TCRs occurring in many donors, but most TCR sequences were rare. There were under 200 TCR beta chains listed as cytomegalovirus-associated.

Sequenced by immunoSEQ multiplex PCR; TCRdb stores in-frame clones only, minus some. The repertoire holds 100,000 to 120,000 clones, with approximately 85% as singletons. Germline values: CDR1 SGHAT, CDR2 FQDESV (reference sequence). The CDR3 is 15 residues long. The ends lost 3 bases at V and 7 bases at J; junction bases unmatched: 10. V is TRBV11-1 and J is TRBJ2-5, with 8 bases aligning to TRBD1. This receptor was obtained from a woman between 18 and 29 years old in good health and CMV-seronegative. The specimen sequenced was PBMCs. CDR3 sequence reads: CASSFGQGDDRTQYF. The DNA of the CDR3 is TGTGCCAGCAGCTTCGGACAGGGTGATGATCGGACCCAGTACTTC.